Below, 32 T cell receptor beta chains from the same sample are listed, as sequenced in a study of control samples from healthy donors and cancer patients. The repertoire was sequenced with immunoSEQ multiplex PCR; TCRdb's copy has only in-frame clones and lacks some. Among about 130,000 clones listed, about nine tenths were seen once. Sequencing input: blood. These receptors all come from a man aged 35 to 55 in good health.

This clone was counted a few times. The chain combines TRBV7-2 with TRBJ2-2; perhaps TRBD1 as D (5 bases). Trimming pared 2 bases from V and 3 bases from J, leaving 13 bases between. Looked up from germline, CDR1 is SGHTA and CDR2 is FQGNSA. The CDR3 contains 16 residues. CDR3 nucleotides: TGTGCCAGCAGCTTAATGCCTGGGGCCCACACCGGGGAGCTGTTTTTT. This translates into CASSLMPGAHTGELFF.

The J gene is TRBJ2-1, the V gene TRBV27, with TRBD1 as a possible D gene (5 bases). Germline CDR1 reads MNHEY; CDR2 reads SMNVEV (reference sequence). V was shortened by 5 bases and J by 10 bases, with 24 bases between the two germline ends. The CDR3 is 16 amino acids. The CDR3 loop is CASSPRQIPSATEQFF. The CDR3, as DNA: TGTGCCAGCAGTCCTCGACAGATCCCGTCCGCAACAGAGCAGTTCTTC.

In its sample, this clone was seen once. The chain has TRBV27 and TRBJ2-5; TRBD2 matches 12 bases. J was trimmed by 1 base and V by 4 bases; bases with no gene match: 7. Per germline, CDR1 MNHEY and CDR2 SMNVEV (reference sequence). The CDR3 length is 17 residues. CDR3 in DNA: TGTGCCAGCAGTTCGGGACTAGCGGGCCGAGTCCAAGAGACCCAGTACTTC. As protein: CASSSGLAGRVQETQYF.

The chain recombines TRBV18 with TRBJ2-7; TRBD1 aligns across 8 bases. The CDR3 is 14 amino acids. Germline V gives CDR1 KGHSH, CDR2 LQKENI. V was pared by 2 bases and J by 5 bases, with 5 bases of the junction left unmatched. CDR3 in amino acids: CASSPTSDRDEQYF. DNA for the CDR3: TGTGCCAGCTCACCAACTTCGGACAGGGACGAGCAGTACTTC.

The chain combines TRBV4-1 with TRBJ2-7; no clear D gene. V lost 1 base and J 3 bases, leaving 7 bases between the germline ends. The germline V gene has CDR1 MGHRA and CDR2 YSYEKL. The CDR3 extends over 13 amino acids. In DNA form, the CDR3 reads TGCGCCAGCAGCCAAGGCAACGGCTACGAGCAGTACTTC. Translation: CASSQGNGYEQYF.

This chain joins TRBV15 and TRBJ1-2; 7 bases fit TRBD1. J gave up 6 bases and V 1 base, and 8 bases lay outside the gene matches. The CDR3 length is 15 residues. CDR1 and CDR2 (germline): LNHNV, YYDKDF (reference sequence). Written as DNA, the CDR3 is TGTGCCACCAGCAGAGGTAGGACAGGAGGTAATGGCTACACCTTC. This sequence encodes CATSRGRTGGNGYTF.

The chain links TRBV2 to TRBJ2-7, with D maybe TRBD2 (6 bases). V was cut by 6 bases and J by 0 bases, with 15 bases left in between. The CDR3 length is 15 residues. Looked up from germline, CDR1 is SNHLY and CDR2 is FYNNEI. CDR3 sequence: CASRTWTEGSYEQYF. The CDR3 DNA is TGTGCCAGCAGAACCTGGACGGAGGGCTCCTACGAGCAGTACTTC.

The V and J genes are TRBV19 and TRBJ2-7; TRBD1 is a possible D gene (5 bases). Trimming removed 3 bases at V and 2 bases at J, with 11 bases between. Looked up from germline, CDR1 is LNHDA and CDR2 is SQIVND (reference sequence). This CDR3 spans 14 amino acids. CDR3 sequence: CASSIAGITYEQYF. In nucleotides, the CDR3 is TGTGCCAGTAGTATCGCAGGGATAACCTACGAGCAGTACTTC.

The chain uses TRBV27 and TRBJ1-2; D call uncertain. V lost 3 bases and J lost 8, with 10 bases in between. CDR1 is MNHEY, CDR2 SMNVEV, per germline (reference sequence). The CDR3 runs 12 residues. CDR3 protein: CASSFHGEGYTF. The DNA of the CDR3 is TGTGCCAGCAGTTTTCACGGGGAAGGCTACACCTTC.

This clone has more than one count but fewer than ten. The chain uses TRBV28 and TRBJ2-7, with D maybe TRBD2 (5 bases). This CDR3 contains 14 residues. V dropped 4 bases and J dropped 2 bases, with 12 bases sitting between them. Germline lookup yields CDR1 MDHEN and CDR2 SYDVKM. CDR3 sequence (DNA): TGTGCCAGCAGTTCTAGGAGGAGACCCTACGAGCAGTACTTC. This gives the protein CASSSRRRPYEQYF.

V gene TRBV29-1 combines with J gene TRBJ2-1, with 14 bases matching TRBD2. J gave up 2 bases and V 7 bases, and 4 bases lay outside the gene matches. Per germline, CDR1 SQVTM and CDR2 ANQGSEA. The CDR3 length is 15 residues. The CDR3 nucleotides read TGCAGCGCCGAGGGACTAGCGGGGGCCTACAATGAGCAGTTCTTC. Translated: CSAEGLAGAYNEQFF.

The V and J genes are TRBV19 and TRBJ2-2; D is tentatively TRBD1 or TRBD2 (6 bases each). The CDR3 spans 12 residues. Germline CDR1 is LNHDA and CDR2 is SQIVND (reference sequence). The CDR3 nucleotides read TGTGCGTCCGGGGGCTGGGCCGGGGAGCTGTTTTTT. Amino acid sequence: CASGGWAGELFF.

J is TRBJ2-5 and V is TRBV27; 11 bases are shared with TRBD2. J lost 5 bases, V lost 5 bases, and 4 bases had no gene match. Germline V CDR1 and CDR2: MNHEY, SMNVEV (reference sequence). The length of the CDR3 is 14 residues. The CDR3 loop reads CASSLAGGLETQYF. CDR3 coding DNA: TGTGCCAGCAGTCTAGCGGGGGGACTCGAGACCCAGTACTTC.

This clone was recorded once. This chain connects TRBV5-1 to TRBJ2-7; TRBD2 matches at 7 bases. V trimming: 5 bases; J trimming: 1 base; junction bases outside the gene matches: 9. The germline gives CDR1 SGHRS, CDR2 YFSETQ. The CDR3 consists of 15 residues. In nucleotides, the CDR3 is TGCGCCAGCAGTCAACGGGGGGTGGGATCCTACGAGCAGTACTTC. As protein: CASSQRGVGSYEQYF.

The chain is built from TRBV7-8 and TRBJ1-2; tentatively, D is TRBD1 (5 bases). CDR3 length equals 17 residues. Germline CDR1 and CDR2: SGHVS and FQNEAQ. V gave up 4 bases and J gave up 0 bases, with 18 bases separating them. CDR3 in amino acids: CASSYRGLPITNYGYTF. Written as DNA, the CDR3 is TGTGCCAGCAGCTACCGGGGCTTACCAATTACTAACTATGGCTACACCTTC.

V usage is TRBV19 and J usage is TRBJ2-1; 8 nucleotides agree with TRBD2. This CDR3 is 15 amino acids long. Germline values: CDR1 LNHDA, CDR2 SQIVND (reference sequence). The junction had 8 bases not matched to a gene; V was cut back by 1 base and J by 9 bases. CDR3 sequence: CASSIGNSGVSEQFF. CDR3 DNA sequence: TGTGCCAGTAGTATAGGAAATAGCGGGGTAAGTGAGCAGTTCTTC.

This sequence joins TRBV30 and TRBJ1-6; D may be TRBD1 (6 bases). V dropped 0 bases and J dropped 7 bases, with 13 bases sitting between them. The CDR3 consists of 15 residues. Germline lookup yields CDR1 GTSNPN and CDR2 SVGIG (reference sequence). CDR3 region: CAWSVKGVNNSPLHF. DNA of the CDR3: TGTGCCTGGAGTGTAAAGGGGGTGAACAATTCACCCCTCCACTTT.

This chain joins TRBV2 and TRBJ2-7; 15 bases are a match to TRBD2. The trim removed 6 bases at V and 3 bases at J, leaving 9 bases unmatched. Germline loops: CDR1 SNHLY, CDR2 FYNNEI. The CDR3 has 17 residues. CDR3 sequence (DNA): TGTGCCAGCAGGGACTCGGGACTAGCGGGGGGAGTCTACGAGCAGTACTTC. It translates to CASRDSGLAGGVYEQYF.

A word on this clone: At one end, the junction sequence differs from germline, possibly due to a read error. The gene calls are TRBV7-7 and TRBJ1-3, with D hard to call. Germline CDR1 is SSHAT and CDR2 is FNYEAQ (reference sequence). The CDR3 sequence is 17 residues long. CDR3: CASSLGLASSSGNTIYF. The CDR3 DNA reads as TGTGCTAGCAGCTTAGGCCTGGCTTCGAGCTCTGGAAACACCATATATTTT.

This clone has just one count. This rearrangement joins TRBV9 to TRBJ2-1; D call uncertain. The CDR3 sequence is 13 residues long. Germline CDR1 and CDR2: SGDLS and YYNGEE. The germline V and J ends were trimmed by 0 bases and 10 bases, with 11 bases remaining between them. The CDR3 loop is CASSVAISYEQFF. CDR3 bases: TGTGCCAGCAGCGTAGCTATTAGCTACGAGCAGTTCTTC.

This clone has a single count. J is TRBJ1-4 and V is TRBV2, with D possibly being TRBD1 (5 bases). Trimming pared 10 bases from V and 8 bases from J, leaving 20 bases between. The CDR3 consists of 14 residues. The germline CDR1 and CDR2 sequences are SNHLY and FYNNEI. The CDR3 DNA is TGTGCCACCCAGGTTCTTATAGGGGAGGAAAAACTGTTTTTT. Translating it yields CATQVLIGEEKLFF.

The chain has TRBV30 and TRBJ1-4; D call uncertain. Trimming left V 4 bases short and J 6 bases short, with 15 bases between. CDR1 is GTSNPN, CDR2 SVGIG, per germline (reference sequence). The CDR3 covers 14 residues. The CDR3 sequence is CAWNPLAQDEKLFF. The CDR3 nucleotides are TGTGCCTGGAATCCGTTAGCCCAAGATGAAAAACTGTTTTTT.

The genes are TRBV29-1 and TRBJ2-5; D is perhaps TRBD1 (5 bases). Germline V CDR1 and CDR2: SQVTM, ANQGSEA. CDR3 length equals 13 residues. The V end was cut by 7 bases, the J end by 5 bases, with 17 bases between. CDR3 region: CSARQNPMETQYF. CDR3 DNA sequence: TGCAGCGCTAGACAGAACCCCATGGAGACCCAGTACTTC.

The gene calls are TRBV19 and TRBJ1-4; D call uncertain. There are 14 residues in the CDR3. The germline V and J ends were trimmed by 3 bases and 10 bases, with 15 bases remaining between them. Germline V gene data show CDR1 as LNHDA and CDR2 as SQIVND (reference sequence). The CDR3 reads CASSIEGLFPKLFF. CDR3 DNA sequence: TGTGCCAGTAGTATCGAGGGCCTATTTCCAAAACTGTTTTTT.

This chain joins TRBV6-5 and TRBJ1-2; a possible D gene is TRBD1 (6 bases). This CDR3 contains 15 residues. The V and J ends lost 2 bases and 7 bases respectively, with 17 bases between them. Looked up from germline, CDR1 is MNHEY and CDR2 is SVGAGI. DNA for the CDR3: TGTGCCAGCAGTTACCGACAGGCAAATAGGGGTGGCTACACCTTC. Residues: CASSYRQANRGGYTF.

V and J are TRBV7-2 and TRBJ2-2, with 12 bases lining up with TRBD2. V lost 4 bases, J lost 6 bases, and 3 bases stayed unmatched. Germline V lookup: CDR1 SGHTA, CDR2 FQGNSA. The CDR3 consists of 15 residues. The CDR3 nucleotides are TGTGCCAGCAGCTACCGACTAGCGGGGGCCGGGGAGCTGTTTTTT. Translation: CASSYRLAGAGELFF. Combining the CDR3 with reference TRBV7-2 and TRBJ2-2 gives the whole variable domain GAGVSQSPSNKVTEKGKDVELRCDPISGHTALYWYRQSLGQGLEFLIYFQGNSAPDKSGLPSDRFSAERTGGSVSTLTIQRTQQEDSAVYLCASSYRLAGAGELFFGEGSRLTVL.

The chain links TRBV18 to TRBJ1-3; no reliable D call. The germline gives CDR1 KGHSH, CDR2 LQKENI. This CDR3 comprises 15 residues. The germline V and J ends were trimmed by 3 bases and 2 bases, with 11 bases remaining between them. As DNA, the CDR3 is TGTGCCAGCTCACCTGCATCCGGGACTGGAAACACCATATATTTT. It yields the protein CASSPASGTGNTIYF.

The V gene is TRBV11-2, the J gene TRBJ1-4; 11 bases match TRBD1. The CDR3 loop spans 15 amino acids. J gave up 7 bases and V 5 bases, and 6 bases lay outside the gene matches. The V gene's germline CDR1 is SGHAT and CDR2 FQNNGV. Written as DNA, the CDR3 is TGTGCCAGCAGCCCAGCGGGACAGGGGGGTGAAAAACTGTTTTTT. Translating it yields CASSPAGQGGEKLFF. Together with reference TRBV11-2 and TRBJ1-4, the CDR3 gives the full variable domain: EAGVAQSPRYKIIEKRQSVAFWCNPISGHATLYWYQQILGQGPKLLIQFQNNGVVDDSQLPKDRFSAERLKGVDSTLKIQPAKLEDSAVYLCASSPAGQGGEKLFFGSGTQLSVL.

The chain joins TRBV20-1 to TRBJ1-2, with D possibly being TRBD1 (5 bases). V was pared by 3 bases and J by 5 bases, with 16 bases between. The CDR3 has 14 amino acids. Germline values: CDR1 DFQATT, CDR2 SNEGSKA (reference sequence). CDR3 nucleotides: TGCAGTGCTAGTCGGGGGGTATCTTGGTATGGCTACACCTTC. Its translation: CSASRGVSWYGYTF.

V gene TRBV11-2 combines with J gene TRBJ2-1; TRBD2 might be the D (5 bases). Trimming removed 7 bases at V and 9 bases at J, with 19 bases between. The germline gives CDR1 SGHAT, CDR2 FQNNGV. CDR3 size: 14 residues. CDR3 region: CASTGSLSVGEQFF. The CDR3 coding sequence is TGTGCCAGCACCGGATCCCTTAGCGTCGGTGAGCAGTTCTTC.

The chain is built from TRBV10-2 and TRBJ1-2; 10 bases fit TRBD1. Looked up from germline, CDR1 is WSHSY and CDR2 is SAAADI. The CDR3 is 20 amino acids. After removal of 8 bases from V and 2 bases from J, the junction contained 23 bases not matched to a gene. The CDR3 DNA sequence: TGCGCCAGCCAACATTTGCCGGGACAGGGGAGCCTCAGGGGAAACTATGGCTACACCTTC. It specifies CASQHLPGQGSLRGNYGYTF.

The chain recombines TRBV7-9 with TRBJ2-7; TRBD1 matches 7 bases. CDR1 SEHNR and CDR2 FQNEAQ come from the germline V gene (reference sequence). J was trimmed by 1 base and V by 1 base; bases with no gene match: 10. The CDR3 extends over 17 amino acids. The CDR3 sequence is CASSLGSTGVGSYEQYF. The CDR3 DNA reads as TGTGCCAGCAGCTTAGGATCAACAGGGGTTGGATCCTACGAGCAGTACTTC.